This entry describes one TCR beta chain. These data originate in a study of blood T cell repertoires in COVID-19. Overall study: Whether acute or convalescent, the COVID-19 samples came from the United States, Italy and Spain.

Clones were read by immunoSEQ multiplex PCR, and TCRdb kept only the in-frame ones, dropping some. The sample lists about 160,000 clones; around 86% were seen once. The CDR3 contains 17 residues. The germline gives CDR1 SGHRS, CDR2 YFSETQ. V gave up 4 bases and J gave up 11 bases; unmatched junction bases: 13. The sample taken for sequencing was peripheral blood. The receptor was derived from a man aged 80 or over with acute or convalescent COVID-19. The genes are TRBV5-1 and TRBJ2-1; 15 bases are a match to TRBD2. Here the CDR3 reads CASSQQNGGTSGGKQFF. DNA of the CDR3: TGCGCCAGCAGCCAACAGAATGGAGGGACTAGCGGGGGGAAGCAGTTCTTC.